The 29 T cell receptor beta chains listed next were all sequenced from one sample in a study of blood T cell repertoires in COVID-19. TCRdb keeps only in-frame clones here, not all; method: immunoSEQ multiplex PCR. The table includes fewer than 200,000 clones, 80% to 90% detected once. Material for sequencing was peripheral blood. The source of these receptors is a man aged 45-65 years with active or convalescent COVID-19.

The chain carries TRBV11-2 and TRBJ1-1; 7 nucleotides line up with TRBD1. V shed 5 bases and J 5 bases; nucleotides not matched to a gene: 11. The CDR3 loop spans 15 amino acids. Looked up from germline, CDR1 is SGHAT and CDR2 is FQNNGV. The CDR3 reads CASSLGGRGDTEAFF. In nucleotides, the CDR3 is TGTGCCAGCAGCCTAGGCGGCAGGGGGGATACTGAAGCTTTCTTT. Complete variable domain (other parts from reference TRBV11-2 and TRBJ1-1): EAGVAQSPRYKIIEKRQSVAFWCNPISGHATLYWYQQILGQGPKLLIQFQNNGVVDDSQLPKDRFSAERLKGVDSTLKIQPAKLEDSAVYLCASSLGGRGDTEAFFGQGTRLTVV.

The chain employs TRBV2 and TRBJ1-1, with D perhaps matching TRBD1 (6 bases). Germline CDR1 SNHLY, CDR2 FYNNEI. This CDR3 spans 14 amino acids. V dropped 10 bases and J dropped 5 bases, with 20 bases sitting between them. CDR3 nucleotides: TGTGCCATCGCGGGGGGTATAAGGGGGACTGAAGCTTTCTTT. It specifies CAIAGGIRGTEAFF. Based on the CDR3 plus reference TRBV2 and TRBJ1-1, the full variable domain is EPEVTQTPSHQVTQMGQEVILRCVPISNHLYFYWYRQILGQKVEFLVSFYNNEISEKSEIFDDQFSVERPDGSNFTLKIRSTKLEDSAMYFCAIAGGIRGTEAFFGQGTRLTVV.

A remark on this clone: Sequence at one end of the junction differs from germline and may be a read error. This chain joins TRBV7-9 and TRBJ2-1; D is uncertain. Germline-derived CDR1 and CDR2 are SEHNR and FQNEAQ (reference sequence). This CDR3 is built from 10 residues. CDR3 coding DNA: TGTGCCAGCAGCTCCGAGGTTTTCGTCTTC. Its translation: CASSSEVFVF.

The DNA for the CDR3 is TGTGCCAGCAGTTACTCGAGATCATCCACTGAAGCTTTCTTT. Translating it yields CASSYSRSSTEAFF. This sequence joins TRBV6-5 and TRBJ1-1, with D uncertain. Looked up from germline, CDR1 is MNHEY and CDR2 is SVGAGI. The CDR3 length is 14 residues. Trimming took off 0 bases at V and 4 bases at J, with 9 bases between the two ends.

The J gene is TRBJ1-4, the V gene TRBV25-1, with TRBD1 matching 10 bases. Germline CDR1 reads MGHDK; CDR2 reads SYGVNS. After removal of 3 bases from V and 6 bases from J, the junction contained 4 bases not matched to a gene. This CDR3 contains 15 residues. CDR3 DNA sequence: TGTGCCAGCAGTGACCCCGGACAGGGGGATGAAAAACTGTTTTTT. Protein sequence: CASSDPGQGDEKLFF.

V and J are TRBV13 and TRBJ2-3, with 9 bases identical to TRBD2. Germline loops: CDR1 PRHDT, CDR2 FYEKMQ (reference sequence). The CDR3 covers 15 residues. Unmatched junction bases numbered 9, after V lost 3 bases and J lost 8 bases. DNA for the CDR3: TGTGCCAGCAGCTTGAATTCTTATAGCGGGGGTACGCAGTATTTT. Translating gives CASSLNSYSGGTQYF.

This rearrangement joins TRBV27 to TRBJ1-4; 7 positions agree with TRBD1. In germline, CDR1 is MNHEY, CDR2 SMNVEV (reference sequence). This CDR3 region has 13 residues. V trimming: 7 bases; J trimming: 7 bases; junction bases outside the gene matches: 6. The CDR3: CASKRQGSEKLFF. As DNA, the CDR3 is TGTGCCAGCAAGCGACAGGGAAGTGAAAAACTGTTTTTT.

The chain uses TRBV28 and TRBJ1-2; TRBD1 is a possible D gene (6 bases). In germline, CDR1 is MDHEN, CDR2 SYDVKM. The V and J ends lost 4 bases and 8 bases respectively, with 11 bases between them. The CDR3 loop spans 12 amino acids. The DNA for the CDR3 is TGTGCCAGCAGTTACAGGGATATAGGCTACACCTTC. It is translated as CASSYRDIGYTF.

This clone was picked up one time. The chain uses TRBV24-1 and TRBJ1-2; TRBD1 matches 7 bases. There are 12 residues in the CDR3. Trimming removed 10 bases from V and 4 bases from J; junction bases left unmatched: 5. Germline CDR1 is KGHDR and CDR2 is SFDVKD. CDR3 coding DNA: TGTGCCACAAGGGACAGCCTCTATGGCTACACCTTC. Protein product: CATRDSLYGYTF.

The rearrangement uses TRBV6-1 and TRBJ2-5; D gene ambiguous. The V and J ends lost 2 bases and 5 bases respectively, with 6 bases between them. Germline CDR1 MNHNS, CDR2 SASEGT. There are 12 residues in the CDR3. The CDR3 DNA reads as TGTGCCAGCAGTGAATTAGTGGAGACCCAGTACTTC. It encodes CASSELVETQYF.

The chain has TRBV11-2 and TRBJ2-7; D not certain. CDR3 length: 13 residues. Germline V CDR1 and CDR2: SGHAT, FQNNGV. Trimming pared 3 bases from V and 0 bases from J, leaving 6 bases between. CDR3 sequence reads: CASSFGVSYEQYF. For the CDR3, the DNA is TGTGCCAGCAGCTTCGGAGTCTCCTACGAGCAGTACTTC.

The rearrangement links TRBV19 to TRBJ2-5, with D possibly being TRBD2 (5 bases). CDR3 length equals 15 residues. Germline CDR1 is LNHDA and CDR2 is SQIVND (reference sequence). V shed 3 bases and J shed 1 base, with 12 bases lying between them. The CDR3 is CASSISAGGQETQYF. The CDR3 DNA reads as TGTGCCAGTAGTATCTCTGCGGGCGGCCAAGAGACCCAGTACTTC.

V and J are TRBV3-1 (or the pseudogene TRBV3-2) and TRBJ1-5; possible D gene TRBD1, 6 bases. Germline V gene lookup returns CDR1 LGHDT and CDR2 YNNKEL (reference sequence). V was clipped by 1 base and J by 7 bases, with 11 bases between them. The CDR3 sequence is 14 residues long. CDR3 residues: CASSQARGGQPQHF. In DNA, the CDR3 is TGTGCCAGCAGCCAAGCCAGGGGTGGCCAGCCCCAGCATTTT.

V and J are TRBV10-3 and TRBJ2-1, with 7 positions matching TRBD2. Germline lookup yields CDR1 ENHRY and CDR2 SYGVKD. This CDR3 spans 15 amino acids. Unmatched junction bases numbered 8, after V lost 4 bases and J lost 5 bases. The CDR3 sequence is CAISGGGSTNNEQFF. The CDR3, as DNA: TGTGCCATCAGTGGTGGCGGGAGTACCAACAATGAGCAGTTCTTC.

This chain links TRBV14 with TRBJ1-1, with 8 bases lining up with TRBD1. V lost 5 bases and J lost 4; bases outside the gene matches: 9. The CDR3 has 15 residues. The germline V gene has CDR1 SGHDN and CDR2 FVKESK. CDR3 in DNA: TGTGCCAGCAGCACGGACAGGGTAGTGAGCACTGAAGCTTTCTTT. It specifies CASSTDRVVSTEAFF.

V usage is TRBV28 and J usage is TRBJ1-1, with D uncertain. The CDR3 length is 11 residues. The germline V gene encodes CDR1 MDHEN and CDR2 SYDVKM. The CDR3 here is CVSLLNTEAFF. The CDR3 DNA reads as TGTGTGTCCCTCCTGAACACTGAAGCTTTCTTT.

The chain carries TRBV7-7 and TRBJ2-7; TRBD1 matches 8 bases. CDR1 and CDR2 (germline): SSHAT, FNYEAQ (reference sequence). This CDR3 has 15 residues. V lost 5 bases, J lost 1 base, and 7 bases stayed unmatched. CDR3 in amino acids: CASSPGQGLSYEQYF. For the CDR3, the DNA is TGTGCCAGCAGCCCTGGACAGGGCCTATCCTACGAGCAGTACTTC. The entire variable domain, with the rest obtained from reference TRBV7-7 and TRBJ2-7, is as follows: GAGVSQSPRYKVTKRGQDVTLRCDPISSHATLYWYQQALGQGPEFLTYFNYEAQPDKSGLPSDRFSAERPEGSISTLTIQRTEQRDSAMYRCASSPGQGLSYEQYFGPGTRLTVT.

This clone was observed a single time. This chain joins TRBV19 and TRBJ1-5; the D gene is possibly TRBD1 (5 bases). This CDR3 has 14 residues. CDR1 LNHDA and CDR2 SQIVND come from the germline V gene (reference sequence). The germline V and J ends were trimmed by 2 bases and 5 bases, with 10 bases remaining between them. The CDR3 DNA reads TGTGCCAGTAGTATATGGGGGGAGGATCAGCCCCAGCATTTT. Its translation is CASSIWGEDQPQHF.

The chain carries TRBV5-1 and TRBJ2-5; 8 positions match TRBD2. The CDR3 totals 17 residues. The V segment lost 4 bases and the J segment 5 bases; nucleotides outside the gene matches: 16. Germline V lookup: CDR1 SGHRS, CDR2 YFSETQ. CDR3 residues: CASSPTGRGAGRETQYF. In nucleotides, the CDR3 is TGCGCCAGCAGCCCCACGGGGCGGGGGGCCGGGAGGGAGACCCAGTACTTC.

The V call is TRBV10-3, the J call TRBJ2-2; a weak D match, TRBD2 (6 bases). V gave up 3 bases and J gave up 0 bases, with 8 bases separating them. The CDR3 runs to 15 residues. The germline V gene has CDR1 ENHRY and CDR2 SYGVKD. CDR3 bases: TGTGCCATCAGTGAAAGGAGGGCGAACACCGGGGAGCTGTTTTTT. Translating gives CAISERRANTGELFF.

This clone was seen a single time. V is TRBV19 and J is TRBJ1-1, with 8 positions matching TRBD1. The J segment lost 0 bases and the V segment lost 5 bases, leaving 8 bases of the junction unmatched. Looked up from germline, CDR1 is LNHDA and CDR2 is SQIVND (reference sequence). The CDR3 is 16 amino acids. The CDR3: CASSRRQGIMNTEAFF. The CDR3 DNA reads as TGTGCCAGTAGTCGTAGACAGGGGATAATGAACACTGAAGCTTTCTTT. Full variable domain (outside the CDR3, taken from reference TRBV19 and TRBJ1-1): DGGITQSPKYLFRKEGQNVTLSCEQNLNHDAMYWYRQDPGQGLRLIYYSQIVNDFQKGDIAEGYSVSREKKESFPLTVTSAQKNPTAFYLCASSRRQGIMNTEAFFGQGTRLTVV.

This rearrangement joins TRBV6-1 to TRBJ1-2; 8 bases map to TRBD1. The V gene end was trimmed by 0 bases and the J gene end by 4 bases; junction bases not matched to a gene: 7. The CDR3 length is 16 residues. Germline-derived CDR1 and CDR2 are MNHNS and SASEGT. CDR3 region: CASSEAFLQGGYGYTF. The CDR3 nucleotides read TGTGCCAGCAGTGAAGCTTTCCTACAGGGGGGCTATGGCTACACCTTC.

The CDR3 sequence: CASSDTGGGGYTF. CDR3 sequence (DNA): TGTGCCAGCAGCGATACAGGGGGCGGTGGCTACACCTTC. The chain uses TRBV3-1 (or the pseudogene TRBV3-2) and TRBJ1-2, with TRBD1 matching 9 bases. CDR3 length: 13 residues. Trimming removed 5 bases from V and 7 bases from J; junction bases left unmatched: 5. Germline V gene sequence: CDR1 LGHDT, CDR2 YNNKEL (reference sequence).

The chain recombines TRBV4-3 with TRBJ2-2, with a possible D match to TRBD1 (6 bases). This CDR3 has 17 residues. Between the trimmed V and J ends, which lost 1 base and 0 bases, there was a span of 12 bases. CDR1 is LGHNA, CDR2 YSLEER, per germline. CDR3 region: CASSQAPGTSNTGELFF. The CDR3 DNA reads as TGCGCCAGCAGCCAAGCCCCCGGGACATCGAACACCGGGGAGCTGTTTTTT.

The rearrangement joins TRBV27 to TRBJ1-5; D unresolved. Germline CDR1 is MNHEY and CDR2 is SMNVEV (reference sequence). V was shortened by 5 bases and J by 9 bases, with 8 bases between the two germline ends. CDR3 length: 11 residues. The CDR3 region is CASSPPSPQHF. CDR3 in DNA: TGTGCCAGCAGTCCTCCCTCGCCCCAGCATTTT.

V is TRBV3-1 (or the pseudogene TRBV3-2) and J is TRBJ1-3, with 8 bases identical to TRBD1. The V gene end was trimmed by 3 bases and the J gene end by 4 bases; junction bases not matched to a gene: 5. Germline CDR1 LGHDT, CDR2 YNNKEL (reference sequence). The CDR3 contains 15 residues. CDR3 nucleotide sequence: TGTGCCAGCAGCCATGGGACAGGTCCCGGAAACACCATATATTTT. Residues: CASSHGTGPGNTIYF.

This clone was detected only a few times. The chain employs TRBV10-3 and TRBJ1-2; 7 bases are shared with TRBD1. CDR1 ENHRY and CDR2 SYGVKD come from the germline V gene. CDR3 length equals 15 residues. The V gene end was trimmed by 4 bases and the J gene end by 7 bases; junction bases not matched to a gene: 12. The CDR3 reads CAISAPATGQGGYTF. The CDR3 DNA reads as TGTGCCATCAGTGCCCCCGCGACAGGGCAAGGTGGCTACACCTTC.

V is TRBV21-1 and J is TRBJ2-5; no check of the table's D call, TRBD2, against the DNA was made. TRBV21-1 is flagged as a pseudogene. The CDR3 loop spans 19 amino acids. CDR3 DNA sequence: TGTGCCAGCAGCAAAGTGTGTTTGGAGGAGGGAATTGGCCAAGAGACCCAGTACTTC. Amino acid sequence: CASSKVCLEEGIGQETQYF.

V is TRBV10-3 and J is TRBJ1-6, with TRBD1 matching over 7 bases. This CDR3 has 15 residues. J gave up 7 bases and V 2 bases, and 5 bases lay outside the gene matches. The V gene's germline CDR1 is ENHRY and CDR2 SYGVKD. The CDR3 region is CAISEVDRQNSPLHF. The CDR3 DNA is TGTGCCATCAGTGAGGTGGACAGGCAAAATTCACCCCTCCACTTT.